This TCR beta chain was identified in a study of blood T cell repertoires in COVID-19. Overall study: The United States, Italy and Spain were the sources of the acute and convalescent COVID-19 samples. PBMCs, B-cell-depleted T cells, or T cells were the source of the cDNA or gDNA that made up the material.

Trimming removed 1 base from V and 5 bases from J; junction bases left unmatched: 5. The germline V gene has CDR1 SGHNT and CDR2 YENEEA. The CDR3 spans 16 residues. Per the original data handling: Cell counts per sample came from amplifying reference gene primers. Generated by immunoSEQ multiplex PCR, the TCRdb table keeps only in-frame clones and is missing some. The V and J calls and the clone size are those of that table, but D and trimming were determined from the DNA. The sample consists of under 550,000 clones, about 90% of them appearing once. Patients at the Seattle site were enrolled during active infection and followed longitudinally.

Sequencing was performed on peripheral blood. This TCR derives from a man younger than 35 with COVID-19, enrolled during active disease. V and J are TRBV11-3 and TRBJ1-6; 7 nucleotides agree with TRBD1. DNA for the CDR3: TGTGCCAGCAGCTTAGGATCGGGACAGCATAATTCACCCCTCCACTTT. Translating it yields CASSLGSGQHNSPLHF.